Listed here are 19 T cell receptor beta chains from one sample, sequenced in a study of shared T cell receptors in the human thymus. Generated by immunoSEQ multiplex PCR, the TCRdb table keeps only in-frame clones and is missing some. Of about 500,000 clones listed, around 78% are singletons. These data are also associated with another study on human thymus T cells.

Sequenced sample: thymocytes. Receptor source: a boy less than two years old with a congenital heart defect.

The chain is built from TRBV6-5 and TRBJ2-7, with TRBD2 as a possible D gene (6 bases). The V end was cut by 2 bases, the J end by 0 bases, with 11 bases between. Germline assignment: CDR1 MNHEY and CDR2 SVGAGI. The CDR3 spans 15 residues. For the CDR3, the DNA is TGTGCCAGCAGTTACGGGCGGGGCCGCTCCTACGAGCAGTACTTC. It codes for CASSYGRGRSYEQYF.

The table lists this clone with a few counts. The genes are TRBV10-2 and TRBJ2-7; TRBD2 matches 10 bases. Germline V gene data show CDR1 as WSHSY and CDR2 as SAAADI. Trimming at V came to 7 bases and at J to 5 bases, leaving 14 bases not matched to a gene. This CDR3 has 16 amino acids. CDR3 sequence (DNA): TGCGCCAGCACAACGGACTGGGGACTAGCGCTACACGAGCAGTACTTC. Encoded protein: CASTTDWGLALHEQYF.

Concerning this clone itself: At one end the junction does not follow the germline gene, possibly because of a read error. The chain is built from TRBV25-1 and TRBJ2-7, with D maybe TRBD2 (8 bases). CDR1 and CDR2 from the germline V gene are MGHDK and SYGVNS. The CDR3 covers 16 residues. The CDR3: CAGSPRGGDSTYEQYF. In DNA form, the CDR3 reads TGTGCCGGCAGTCCTCGGGGGGGGGACAGTACCTACGAGCAGTACTTC.

V gene TRBV29-1 combines with J gene TRBJ2-3; 9 bases fit TRBD2. Trimming cost V 3 bases and J 6 bases; bases outside gene matches: 7. The CDR3 runs to 14 residues. Germline V gene sequence: CDR1 SQVTM, CDR2 ANQGSEA. CDR3 in amino acids: CSVDKAGGPDTQYF. CDR3 nucleotides: TGCAGCGTTGACAAAGCGGGAGGACCCGATACGCAGTATTTT.

The gene calls are TRBV27 and TRBJ2-7; 10 nucleotides line up with TRBD1. The CDR3 totals 16 residues. V trimming: 2 bases; J trimming: 4 bases; junction bases outside the gene matches: 8. In germline, CDR1 is MNHEY, CDR2 SMNVEV (reference sequence). CDR3 amino acids: CASSLTPDRGSYEQYF. The DNA of the CDR3 is TGTGCCAGCAGTTTAACACCGGACAGGGGGTCGTACGAGCAGTACTTC.

This chain connects TRBV7-6 to TRBJ2-7; 7 bases align to TRBD2. V lost 0 bases to trimming and J lost 5 bases; unmatched junction nucleotides: 13. Per germline, CDR1 SGHVS and CDR2 FNYEAQ. The CDR3 consists of 17 residues. This CDR3 is CASSLAPGLPFWDEQYF. CDR3 coding DNA: TGTGCCAGCAGCTTAGCACCGGGACTACCCTTTTGGGACGAGCAGTACTTC.

The chain links TRBV7-2 to TRBJ2-7, with 16 bases lining up with TRBD2. The CDR3 runs to 19 residues. V trimming: 2 bases; J trimming: 4 bases; junction bases outside the gene matches: 11. The germline gives CDR1 SGHTA, CDR2 FQGNSA. The CDR3 DNA reads as TGTGCCAGCAGCTTATCCACCGGGACTAGCGGGAGGGCCGGATACGAGCAGTACTTC. Translation gives CASSLSTGTSGRAGYEQYF.

The chain carries TRBV30 and TRBJ2-7, with TRBD2 identical over 9 bases. The germline CDR1 and CDR2 sequences are GTSNPN and SVGIG (reference sequence). V lost 5 bases and J lost 5; bases outside the gene matches: 10. This CDR3 has 14 residues. CDR3 residues: CAWVGSGRFNEQYF. The CDR3 DNA is TGTGCCTGGGTGGGTAGCGGGAGATTCAACGAGCAGTACTTC.

This chain's CDR3 is CASSQGLSGNTEAFF. CDR3 bases: TGCGCCAGCAGCCAAGGACTTTCCGGGAACACTGAAGCTTTCTTT. This sequence joins TRBV4-1 and TRBJ1-1; D not resolved. The CDR3 is 15 amino acids. The germline CDR1 and CDR2 sequences are MGHRA and YSYEKL. V dropped 1 base and J dropped 1 base, with 10 bases sitting between them.

V is TRBV11-2 and J is TRBJ1-2; 8 bases line up with TRBD1. The J segment lost 3 bases and the V segment lost 5 bases, leaving 11 bases of the junction unmatched. The CDR3 totals 16 residues. Germline V lookup: CDR1 SGHAT, CDR2 FQNNGV. CDR3 nucleotide sequence: TGTGCCAGCAGCAGCCACCACAGGGGGGGCGACTATGGCTACACCTTC. Its protein product is CASSSHHRGGDYGYTF.

The V call is TRBV11-2, the J call TRBJ1-5, with 8 bases that match TRBD1. Germline V gene sequence: CDR1 SGHAT, CDR2 FQNNGV. There are 19 residues in the CDR3. Losses at the gene ends were 0 bases for V and 9 bases for J; bases not matched to a gene: 19. The chain's CDR3 is CASSLDPRDRMRAFRPQHF. CDR3 in DNA: TGTGCCAGCAGCTTAGATCCCCGGGACAGGATGAGGGCCTTTCGGCCCCAGCATTTT. Variable domain in full (rest from reference TRBV11-2 and TRBJ1-5): EAGVAQSPRYKIIEKRQSVAFWCNPISGHATLYWYQQILGQGPKLLIQFQNNGVVDDSQLPKDRFSAERLKGVDSTLKIQPAKLEDSAVYLCASSLDPRDRMRAFRPQHFGDGTRLSIL.

The rearrangement links TRBV4-3 to TRBJ2-1; 11 bases agree with TRBD2. Germline CDR1 is LGHNA and CDR2 is YSLEER. CDR3 length: 18 residues. The V gene end was trimmed by 1 base and the J gene end by 7 bases; junction bases not matched to a gene: 12. The chain's CDR3 is CASSQVLAGGGGLNEQFF. CDR3 sequence (DNA): TGCGCCAGCAGCCAAGTTTTAGCGGGAGGGGGGGGGTTGAATGAGCAGTTCTTC.

Comment on this clone: One junction end does not reproduce the germline sequence, and a read error may be involved. The chain is built from TRBV30 and TRBJ1-5; 9 nucleotides match TRBD1. This CDR3 region has 17 residues. The germline V gene has CDR1 GTSNPN and CDR2 SVGIG (reference sequence). Here the CDR3 reads CGWSVREDRGFLGPQHF. The CDR3 DNA sequence: TGTGGCTGGAGTGTAAGAGAGGACAGGGGATTCCTTGGGCCCCAGCATTTT.

J is TRBJ2-1 and V is TRBV29-1, with 8 bases that match TRBD2. V trimming: 3 bases; J trimming: 4 bases; junction bases outside the gene matches: 14. Germline V gene lookup returns CDR1 SQVTM and CDR2 ANQGSEA. There are 17 residues in the CDR3. The CDR3 loop is CSVEMGTSGRPYNEQFF. For the CDR3, the DNA is TGCAGCGTTGAGATGGGCACTAGCGGACGGCCTTACAATGAGCAGTTCTTC.

V is TRBV30 and J is TRBJ2-3; 7 positions match TRBD2. The J segment lost 5 bases and the V segment lost 8 bases, leaving 7 bases of the junction unmatched. CDR3 length equals 12 residues. CDR1 GTSNPN and CDR2 SVGIG come from the germline V gene (reference sequence). The CDR3 bases are TGTGCCGGGGGGGGGAATGGAGATACGCAGTATTTT. Translated: CAGGGNGDTQYF.

In this sample, this clone turned up a few times. V usage is TRBV5-5 and J usage is TRBJ1-5, with D unclear. V lost 4 bases to trimming and J lost 0 bases, with 11 bases between them. The CDR3 length is 15 residues. Germline V gene sequence: CDR1 SGHKS, CDR2 YYEKEE (reference sequence). The CDR3 DNA reads TGTGCCAGCAGCGTCGGGAGCAATAGCAATCAGCCCCAGCATTTT. Encoded protein: CASSVGSNSNQPQHF.

Here the CDR3 DNA reads TGTGCCAGCAGTGAAAGACTTAAGGCAGATACGCAGTATTTT. It specifies CASSERLKADTQYF. V and J are TRBV6-4 and TRBJ2-3; no clear D gene. The V end was cut by 3 bases, the J end by 4 bases, with 11 bases between. The CDR3 totals 14 residues. The germline gives CDR1 MRHNA, CDR2 SNTAGT.

The genes are TRBV19 and TRBJ1-3; D is possibly TRBD1 (5 bases). Germline CDR1 and CDR2: LNHDA and SQIVND (reference sequence). The CDR3 has 14 amino acids. CDR3 bases: TGTGCGGCAGCTAGGGGCCTCTCTGGAAACACCATATATTTT. Protein sequence: CAAARGLSGNTIYF.

This clone showed up just once. The V call is TRBV6-4, the J call TRBJ1-5; D remains unclear. The germline V gene has CDR1 MRHNA and CDR2 SNTAGT. Trimming removed 4 bases from V and 0 bases from J, with 10 bases in between. The CDR3 is 15 amino acids. The CDR3 coding sequence is TGTGCCAGCAGTGGACCCGGGGATAGCAATCAGCCCCAGCATTTT. Its translation is CASSGPGDSNQPQHF.